One and the same sample provided the 25 T cell receptor beta chains below, sequenced in a study of T cell responses to AZD1222 COVID-19 vaccine. The data were produced by immunoSEQ multiplex PCR, yet TCRdb's version contains in-frame clones alone and is incomplete. Seen here are around 200,000 clones, 94% observed once, and the top ten hold about 1.5%. Sequenced material: peripheral blood, taken 28 days after the second AZD1222 dose. The receptors were sampled from an adult who received the AZD1222 COVID-19 vaccine.

The CDR3 sequence: CSFKDPYEQYF. CDR3 bases: TGCAGCTTTAAAGACCCCTACGAGCAGTACTTC. J is TRBJ2-7 and V is TRBV29-1; no reliable D call. The germline gives CDR1 SQVTM, CDR2 ANQGSEA. Trimming left V 8 bases short and J 2 bases short, with 10 bases between. The CDR3 loop spans 11 amino acids.

The V gene is TRBV14, the J gene TRBJ2-7; 9 bases map to TRBD1. The V segment lost 3 bases and the J segment 2 bases; nucleotides outside the gene matches: 2. CDR3 length: 14 residues. Germline lookup yields CDR1 SGHDN and CDR2 FVKESK. CDR3 DNA sequence: TGTGCCAGCAGCCATTGGGACAGGGCCTACGAGCAGTACTTC. As protein: CASSHWDRAYEQYF.

The rearrangement uses TRBV6-1 and TRBJ2-1; D gene unclear. The germline gives CDR1 MNHNS, CDR2 SASEGT. Trimming took 8 bases from V and 4 from J, leaving 21 bases between them. CDR3 length: 16 residues. CDR3 in amino acids: CASCARRRPPYNEQFF. Written as DNA, the CDR3 is TGTGCCAGCTGTGCCCGGAGACGGCCCCCATACAATGAGCAGTTCTTC.

This clone has just one count. The rearrangement links TRBV5-1 to TRBJ1-1; tentatively, D is TRBD1 (6 bases). Trimming pared 4 bases from V and 1 base from J, leaving 17 bases between. CDR3 size: 16 residues. Germline CDR1 and CDR2: SGHRS and YFSETQ. Written as DNA, the CDR3 is TGCGCCAGCAGCGTTCAAGGGTTGGGGGCGAACACTGAAGCTTTCTTT. It is translated as CASSVQGLGANTEAFF.

V gene TRBV6-6 combines with J gene TRBJ1-2; 7 nucleotides match TRBD1. The CDR3 is 16 amino acids. The germline CDR1 and CDR2 sequences are MNHNY and SVGAGI (reference sequence). Losses at the gene ends were 6 bases for V and 1 base for J; bases not matched to a gene: 11. For the CDR3, the DNA is TGTGCCAGCAGCCCGGGACAGTGGGACCTTAACTATGGCTACACCTTC. Residues: CASSPGQWDLNYGYTF.

The chain links TRBV5-4 to TRBJ1-2, with a possible D match to TRBD1 (6 bases). Germline V gene sequence: CDR1 SGHNT, CDR2 YYREEE (reference sequence). The CDR3 sequence is 17 residues long. V was clipped by 4 bases and J by 2 bases, with 21 bases between them. In DNA, the CDR3 is TGTGCCAGCAGCCGAAGGGACACTTTGGTAGGCAACTATGGCTACACCTTC. Translating it yields CASSRRDTLVGNYGYTF.

This clone was seen once. The V and J genes are TRBV28 and TRBJ1-6; maybe TRBD1 (6 bases). V was trimmed by 3 bases and J by 10 bases, leaving 10 bases between them. CDR1 MDHEN and CDR2 SYDVKM come from the germline V gene. The CDR3 totals 13 residues. CDR3 nucleotides: TGTGCCAGCAGTTTTCAGGGGAGGTCACCCCTCCACTTT. Protein sequence: CASSFQGRSPLHF.

The chain carries TRBV28 and TRBJ1-1, with a weak D call TRBD1 (5 bases). The CDR3 runs to 14 residues. Germline V gene data show CDR1 as MDHEN and CDR2 as SYDVKM. Trimming stripped 8 bases from V and 1 base from J, with 14 bases between. The CDR3 region has the DNA TGTGCCAGCCGCCCCCAGGGTTGGAACACTGAAGCTTTCTTT. It is translated as CASRPQGWNTEAFF.

The chain links TRBV5-1 to TRBJ1-1; weak D call: TRBD1 (5 bases). The CDR3 totals 12 residues. Germline V gene lookup returns CDR1 SGHRS and CDR2 YFSETQ. V lost 4 bases and J lost 3, with 7 bases in between. The CDR3 loop reads CASSGGDTEAFF. DNA for the CDR3: TGCGCCAGCAGCGGGGGGGACACTGAAGCTTTCTTT.

The chain combines TRBV27 with TRBJ1-1, with D uncertain. V gave up 6 bases and J gave up 11 bases, with 19 bases separating them. The CDR3 sequence is 13 residues long. Germline values: CDR1 MNHEY, CDR2 SMNVEV (reference sequence). The CDR3 loop reads CASRPDSAWEAFF. The CDR3 DNA is TGTGCCAGCAGGCCCGACTCAGCATGGGAGGCTTTCTTT.

The chain has TRBV11-3 and TRBJ2-1; D possibly corresponds to TRBD1 (6 bases). Germline CDR1 reads SGHNT; CDR2 reads YENEEA. Trimming cost V 9 bases and J 8 bases, with 17 bases left between them. CDR3 length: 13 amino acids. The CDR3 nucleotides read TGTGCCAGTACAGGGTTCCTCATCGATGAGCAGTTCTTC. This sequence encodes CASTGFLIDEQFF.

The rearrangement uses TRBV19 and TRBJ2-7, with D perhaps TRBD2 (6 bases). Trimming took off 3 bases at V and 6 bases at J, with 15 bases between the two ends. The CDR3 has 14 amino acids. Germline values: CDR1 LNHDA, CDR2 SQIVND (reference sequence). The CDR3 region has the DNA TGTGCCAGTAGTATGAGAGGGAGGACTGGCGAGCAGTACTTC. Translating it yields CASSMRGRTGEQYF. Full variable domain (remainder filled in from reference TRBV19 and TRBJ2-7): DGGITQSPKYLFRKEGQNVTLSCEQNLNHDAMYWYRQDPGQGLRLIYYSQIVNDFQKGDIAEGYSVSREKKESFPLTVTSAQKNPTAFYLCASSMRGRTGEQYFGPGTRLTVT.

CDR3 coding DNA: TGTGCCAGCAGCTTGGAGGTGGTGACTGAAGCTTTCTTT. Residues: CASSLEVVTEAFF. The chain uses TRBV7-8 and TRBJ1-1; D gene ambiguous. This CDR3 spans 13 amino acids. Germline V gives CDR1 SGHVS, CDR2 FQNEAQ. Between the trimmed V and J ends, which lost 3 bases and 5 bases, there was a span of 10 bases. Full variable domain (outside the CDR3, taken from reference TRBV7-8 and TRBJ1-1): GAGVSQSPRYKVAKRGQDVALRCDPISGHVSLFWYQQALGQGPEFLTYFQNEAQLDKSGLPSDRFFAERPEGSVSTLKIQRTQQEDSAVYLCASSLEVVTEAFFGQGTRLTVV.

V and J are TRBV12-5 and TRBJ2-3, with D perhaps matching TRBD1 (5 bases). The CDR3 spans 17 residues. Trimming took off 4 bases at V and 6 bases at J, with 23 bases between the two ends. Germline lookup yields CDR1 LGHNT and CDR2 FRNRAP. CDR3 sequence: CASGSRQSYYRGDTQYF. In DNA, the CDR3 is TGTGCTAGTGGTTCGCGACAGTCCTATTATCGTGGGGATACGCAGTATTTT.

The chain links TRBV29-1 to TRBJ2-1; 8 bases are a match to TRBD1. This CDR3 spans 14 amino acids. With 4 bases clipped from V and 7 bases from J, the junction kept 9 bases outside the gene matches. Germline CDR1 SQVTM, CDR2 ANQGSEA. CDR3 protein: CSVAWQGAGNEQFF. The CDR3 region has the DNA TGCAGCGTTGCGTGGCAGGGGGCGGGAAATGAGCAGTTCTTC.

This chain uses TRBV12-3 or TRBV12-4 with TRBJ2-1; D unresolved. This CDR3 is 13 amino acids long. The ends were cut back, 1 base at V and 4 bases at J, with 5 bases in the middle. The CDR3 bases are TGTGCCAGCAGTTTAGGGGGATACAATGAGCAGTTCTTC. This sequence encodes CASSLGGYNEQFF.

The chain is built from TRBV28 and TRBJ1-1, with 7 bases identical to TRBD1. This CDR3 has 12 residues. Germline V gene lookup returns CDR1 MDHEN and CDR2 SYDVKM. V dropped 7 bases and J dropped 5; count of bases not matched to a gene: 4. CDR3 loop: CASILRGTEAFF. In DNA, the CDR3 is TGTGCCAGCATCCTCAGGGGGACTGAAGCTTTCTTT.

The chain has TRBV4-2 and TRBJ1-4; 10 positions match TRBD1. V trimming: 4 bases; J trimming: 10 bases; junction bases outside the gene matches: 15. The CDR3 runs 17 residues. Germline CDR1 is LGHNA and CDR2 is YNFKEQ. CDR3 coding DNA: TGTGCCAGCAGCCGAGGAACAACCGGGACAGGGGAGGGAAAACTGTTTTTT. Protein product: CASSRGTTGTGEGKLFF.

V usage is TRBV12-3 or TRBV12-4 and J usage is TRBJ1-2; a weak D match, TRBD1 (6 bases). The CDR3 has 11 amino acids. Deletions cut 1 base from V and 14 bases from J, with 11 bases between. CDR3 nucleotide sequence: TGTGCCAGCAGTTTAGGACAGGTTGCGACCTTC. This encodes CASSLGQVATF.

The chain uses TRBV3-1 (or the pseudogene TRBV3-2) and TRBJ2-1; D gene uncertain. V shed 1 base and J shed 14 bases, with 9 bases lying between them. The CDR3 length is 11 residues. The V gene's germline CDR1 is LGHDT and CDR2 YNNKEL (reference sequence). CDR3 sequence: CASSQGLHKFF. In DNA form, the CDR3 reads TGTGCCAGCAGCCAAGGTCTCCATAAGTTCTTC.

The chain carries TRBV9 and TRBJ1-3, with a weak D call TRBD1 (5 bases). Germline values: CDR1 SGDLS, CDR2 YYNGEE. Trimming shortened V by 3 bases and J by 1 base, and 14 bases separated the two germline ends. The CDR3 has 16 residues. CDR3 sequence reads: CASSGLPRGSGNTIYF. Here the CDR3 DNA reads TGTGCCAGCAGCGGCCTCCCTAGGGGATCTGGAAACACCATATATTTT.

The chain uses TRBV4-1 and TRBJ1-1, with 7 positions matching TRBD1. The V gene's germline CDR1 is MGHRA and CDR2 YSYEKL. The junction had 13 bases not matched to a gene; V was cut back by 8 bases and J by 4 bases. The CDR3 totals 15 residues. In nucleotides, the CDR3 is TGCGCCAGCGGACGGACAGGAATAAGCCTCACTGAAGCTTTCTTT. Its protein is CASGRTGISLTEAFF.

The CDR3 sequence: CASSQDSLGGEQFF. The CDR3 nucleotides read TGTGCCAGCAGCCAAGATTCCCTAGGAGGTGAGCAGTTCTTC. The chain uses TRBV3-1 (or the pseudogene TRBV3-2) and TRBJ2-1, with D perhaps matching TRBD2 (5 bases). The CDR3 spans 14 residues. Trimming removed 0 bases at V and 9 bases at J, with 12 bases between. The V gene's germline CDR1 is LGHDT and CDR2 YNNKEL (reference sequence).

V gene TRBV19 combines with J gene TRBJ2-3; 11 nucleotides line up with TRBD2. The CDR3 consists of 17 residues. The trim removed 3 bases at V and 2 bases at J, leaving 7 bases unmatched. Germline values: CDR1 LNHDA, CDR2 SQIVND (reference sequence). The CDR3 region is CASSIQRLAGTTDTQYF. CDR3 nucleotide sequence: TGTGCCAGTAGTATCCAAAGACTAGCGGGAACCACAGATACGCAGTATTTT.

The CDR3 protein is CASSLWTGDTDTQYF. Here the CDR3 DNA reads TGCGCCAGCAGCCTATGGACAGGGGACACAGATACGCAGTATTTT. The chain joins TRBV4-3 to TRBJ2-3; TRBD1 agrees at 9 bases. CDR1 and CDR2 from the germline V gene are LGHNA and YSLEER. CDR3 length: 15 amino acids. V gave up 4 bases and J gave up 2 bases; unmatched junction bases: 4.